Sequencing of this T cell receptor beta chain was carried out in a study of T cells after somatic rescue of genetic block. Some clones are missing from TCRdb's copy, which holds only in-frame ones; the method was immunoSEQ multiplex PCR. The sample records 9,500 to 15,000 clones, around 72% being singletons. CDR1 and CDR2 (germline): MGHRA, YSYEKL. V was trimmed by 3 bases and J by 8 bases, leaving 16 bases between them. The CDR3 has 14 amino acids. V and J are TRBV4-1 and TRBJ1-2; D is unresolved. The TCR comes from a boy aged 10-17 years. Sequences were obtained from peripheral blood mononuclear cells (PBMCs). Written as DNA, the CDR3 is TGCGCCAGCAGCCAGAGGTCTTTGGGTTGGGGCTACACCTTC. It codes for CASSQRSLGWGYTF.